The 25 T cell receptor beta chains below come from one sample, sequenced in a study of graft-versus-host responses after intestinal transplantation. Clones were read by immunoSEQ multiplex PCR, and TCRdb kept only the in-frame ones, dropping some. The sample carries some 41,000 clones, 90% to 95% recorded once. The starting material was PBMCs, obtained 734 days after intestinal transplantation. These receptors were taken from a human patient who received an intestinal transplant, so some T cells may come from the graft donor.

The chain uses TRBV7-2 and TRBJ1-1, with D uncertain. Per germline, CDR1 SGHTA and CDR2 FQGNSA. V gave up 2 bases and J gave up 6 bases, with 10 bases separating them. This CDR3 has 13 amino acids. CDR3 sequence: CASSLLWTPEAFF. The CDR3 bases are TGTGCCAGCAGCTTACTGTGGACCCCTGAAGCTTTCTTT.

This clone has just one count. The chain recombines TRBV5-4 with TRBJ2-1; 8 positions match TRBD2. The CDR3 loop spans 14 amino acids. Losses at the gene ends were 4 bases for V and 9 bases for J; bases not matched to a gene: 9. From germline, CDR1 is SGHNT and CDR2 YYREEE (reference sequence). The CDR3 region has the DNA TGTGCCAGCAGCGGCACCGGGACTAGTGGTGAGCAGTTCTTC. Translation: CASSGTGTSGEQFF.

The V gene is TRBV11-2, the J gene TRBJ2-3, with 11 bases fitting TRBD2. Looked up from germline, CDR1 is SGHAT and CDR2 is FQNNGV. The CDR3 extends over 16 amino acids. V trimming: 5 bases; J trimming: 4 bases; junction bases outside the gene matches: 8. CDR3 nucleotide sequence: TGTGCCAGCAGCCAGATGGGTAGCGGGGGGGCAGATACGCAGTATTTT. Translating it yields CASSQMGSGGADTQYF.

V gene TRBV6-1 combines with J gene TRBJ1-3; a weak D match, TRBD1 (5 bases). CDR3 size: 13 residues. V lost 8 bases and J 3 bases, leaving 11 bases between the germline ends. Germline V gene data show CDR1 as MNHNS and CDR2 as SASEGT. The CDR3 DNA reads as TGTGCCAGCGGAAGGGGAGGTGGAAACACCATATATTTT. It codes for CASGRGGGNTIYF.

This clone occurred once. The J gene is TRBJ2-5, the V gene TRBV9; possibly TRBD1 for D (5 bases). V shed 0 bases and J shed 1 base, with 7 bases lying between them. Germline V gene sequence: CDR1 SGDLS, CDR2 YYNGEE. The CDR3 is made up of 14 amino acids. This chain's CDR3 is CASSVGQLQETQYF. In DNA, the CDR3 is TGTGCCAGCAGCGTAGGACAGCTCCAAGAGACCCAGTACTTC.

The rearrangement uses TRBV19 and TRBJ2-5; D is ambiguous. This CDR3 contains 11 residues. The V gene's germline CDR1 is LNHDA and CDR2 SQIVND (reference sequence). Trimming removed 1 base at V and 6 bases at J, with 3 bases between. The CDR3 sequence: CASSIAQTQYF. The CDR3 nucleotides read TGTGCCAGTAGTATAGCGCAGACCCAGTACTTC.

The J gene is TRBJ2-5, the V gene TRBV5-5; D is undetermined. Matching the DNA end better, TRBJ2-7 makes the J call doubtful. CDR1 is SGHKS and CDR2 is YYEKEE in the germline V gene (reference sequence). The length of the CDR3 is 14 residues. The CDR3 region is CASSLVGSGYEQYF. DNA of the CDR3: TGTGCCAGCAGCTTGGTAGGTTCGGGCTACGAGCAGTACTTC.

This chain uses TRBV7-3 with TRBJ2-7, with TRBD2 as a possible D gene (5 bases). Trimming removed 1 base at V and 2 bases at J, with 9 bases between. Germline-derived CDR1 and CDR2 are SGHTA and FQGTGA. CDR3 length equals 14 residues. Here the CDR3 DNA reads TGTGCCAGCAGCTTAAACGGGGAAACCTACGAGCAGTACTTC. It specifies CASSLNGETYEQYF.

The V call is TRBV18, the J call TRBJ2-7; 10 bases match TRBD2. The V gene end was trimmed by 3 bases and the J gene end by 1 base; junction bases not matched to a gene: 3. In germline, CDR1 is KGHSH, CDR2 LQKENI. The CDR3 consists of 15 residues. DNA for the CDR3: TGTGCCAGCTCACCTGCGGGACTAGCGTCCTACGAGCAGTACTTC. Translating it yields CASSPAGLASYEQYF.

This rearrangement joins TRBV19 to TRBJ1-4; D might be TRBD1 (5 bases). This CDR3 comprises 15 residues. Trimming took off 6 bases at V and 8 bases at J, with 19 bases between the two ends. In germline, CDR1 is LNHDA, CDR2 SQIVND (reference sequence). The CDR3 spells CASSAGTAEGEKLFF. CDR3 DNA: TGTGCCAGTAGCGCCGGGACGGCCGAAGGGGAAAAACTGTTTTTT.

J is TRBJ1-1 and V is TRBV6-5; D remains ambiguous. Germline loops: CDR1 MNHEY, CDR2 SVGAGI. The length of the CDR3 is 11 residues. V was clipped by 5 bases and J by 11 bases, with 12 bases between them. CDR3 in amino acids: CASSTWTAAFF. Written as DNA, the CDR3 is TGTGCCAGCAGTACCTGGACGGCGGCTTTCTTT.

The chain recombines TRBV7-3 with TRBJ2-1, with 8 positions matching TRBD2. Trimming at V came to 1 base and at J to 5 bases, leaving 4 bases not matched to a gene. This CDR3 comprises 15 residues. From germline, CDR1 is SGHTA and CDR2 FQGTGA. In nucleotides, the CDR3 is TGTGCCAGCAGCTTAAGTGGGACTAGAAACAATGAGCAGTTCTTC. This translates into CASSLSGTRNNEQFF.

In the case of this clone: One end of the junction varies from germline; a read error may be responsible. This rearrangement joins TRBV5-3 to TRBJ1-6, with TRBD1 as a possible D gene (6 bases). TRBV5-3 is marked as an open reading frame, function uncertain. The CDR3 extends over 15 amino acids. The CDR3 bases are TGTGCCAGCAGCTCTGAGGGGGAGCTGGCTACACCCCTCCACTTT. It is translated as CASSSEGELATPLHF.

The V gene is TRBV20-1, the J gene TRBJ2-5; D remains ambiguous. V gave up 8 bases and J gave up 4 bases, with 11 bases separating them. CDR3 length: 11 residues. The germline V gene encodes CDR1 DFQATT and CDR2 SNEGSKA (reference sequence). CDR3 sequence: CSHRWGETQYF. The CDR3 bases are TGCAGTCATAGATGGGGAGAGACCCAGTACTTC.

The chain joins TRBV7-2 to TRBJ2-5; TRBD2 aligns across 10 bases. The CDR3 length is 15 residues. The J segment lost 8 bases and the V segment lost 5 bases, leaving 11 bases of the junction unmatched. Germline V gene sequence: CDR1 SGHTA, CDR2 FQGNSA. In nucleotides, the CDR3 is TGTGCCAGCAGCCCGGAAGCGGGAGGGCCGGGAACCCAGTACTTC. Translation gives CASSPEAGGPGTQYF.

V is TRBV4-1 and J is TRBJ1-5; 8 nucleotides line up with TRBD1. CDR3 length equals 17 residues. The V gene's germline CDR1 is MGHRA and CDR2 YSYEKL. Trimming at V came to 3 bases and at J to 0 bases, leaving 7 bases not matched to a gene. CDR3 residues: CASSHSTGVYSNQPQHF. The CDR3 nucleotides are TGCGCCAGCAGCCACTCGACAGGGGTTTATAGCAATCAGCCCCAGCATTTT.

The V gene is TRBV7-3, the J gene TRBJ2-3; the D is unclear. The CDR3 contains 15 residues. V lost 2 bases, J lost 1 base, and 10 bases lay in between. Germline V gene lookup returns CDR1 SGHTA and CDR2 FQGTGA. For the CDR3, the DNA is TGTGCCAGCAGCTTAGTCCCAGTGCGCACAGATACGCAGTATTTT. It translates to CASSLVPVRTDTQYF.

V is TRBV18 and J is TRBJ1-3, with D perhaps TRBD1 (5 bases). This CDR3 contains 17 residues. Germline V gene sequence: CDR1 KGHSH, CDR2 LQKENI. With 1 base removed from V and 4 bases from J, the gap between germline ends came to 17 bases. Here the CDR3 DNA reads TGTGCCAGCTCACCACGCCGTGGCAGGGCTTCGGGAAACACCATATATTTT. Its protein is CASSPRRGRASGNTIYF.

This clone was observed once. The chain is built from TRBV7-6 and TRBJ1-3; D possibly corresponds to TRBD1 (5 bases). Trimming removed 5 bases from V and 1 base from J, with 15 bases in between. Per the germline V gene, CDR1 is SGHVS and CDR2 is FNYEAQ. The CDR3 sequence is 16 residues long. The CDR3 DNA is TGTGCCAGCAGCCCCGGGACCCTTCTATCTGGAAACACCATATATTTT. Residues: CASSPGTLLSGNTIYF.

The chain combines TRBV5-6 with TRBJ2-4; TRBD2 agrees at 7 bases. The CDR3 extends over 15 amino acids. The J segment lost 5 bases and the V segment lost 2 bases, leaving 7 bases of the junction unmatched. Germline CDR1 SGHDT, CDR2 YYEEEE. CDR3 in amino acids: CASSFAGLAENIQYF. The CDR3 nucleotides read TGTGCCAGCAGCTTTGCAGGTCTAGCGGAAAACATTCAGTACTTC.

V is TRBV11-2 and J is TRBJ1-3, with a tentative D call TRBD1 (5 bases). This CDR3 has 18 amino acids. The germline V gene encodes CDR1 SGHAT and CDR2 FQNNGV. V was shortened by 5 bases and J by 0 bases, with 20 bases between the two germline ends. The CDR3, as DNA: TGTGCCAGCAGCCCAAGACCCGGGACTACCTTCTCTGGAAACACCATATATTTT. As protein: CASSPRPGTTFSGNTIYF.

This chain uses TRBV10-3 with TRBJ1-2, with TRBD1 matching over 8 bases. Germline loops: CDR1 ENHRY, CDR2 SYGVKD. V lost 3 bases, J lost 1 base, and 4 bases stayed unmatched. This CDR3 is 15 amino acids long. CDR3 in amino acids: CAISEYDRGNYGYTF. DNA for the CDR3: TGTGCCATCAGTGAATACGACAGGGGTAACTATGGCTACACCTTC.

The rearrangement joins TRBV29-1 to TRBJ2-7, with D unresolved. The CDR3 covers 11 residues. The V and J ends lost 5 bases and 2 bases respectively, with 7 bases between them. Germline CDR1 and CDR2: SQVTM and ANQGSEA. CDR3 sequence reads: CSVKDPYEQYF. In nucleotides, the CDR3 is TGCAGCGTTAAGGATCCCTACGAGCAGTACTTC.

The V gene is TRBV9, the J gene TRBJ2-5, with TRBD1 identical over 8 bases. The length of the CDR3 is 16 residues. From germline, CDR1 is SGDLS and CDR2 YYNGEE. J lost 5 bases, V lost 3 bases, and 12 bases had no gene match. The CDR3 is CASSDNPDRAPETQYF. The CDR3 DNA follows: TGTGCCAGCAGCGACAACCCGGACAGGGCTCCGGAGACCCAGTACTTC.

The chain carries TRBV7-5 and TRBJ2-7; the table names TRBD2, a call not compared with the DNA. TRBV7-5 is a pseudogene segment. The CDR3 runs to 15 residues. CDR3 sequence: CVRSLDEGSGGEQYF. For the CDR3, the DNA is TGTGTCAGAAGCTTAGACGAGGGCAGCGGGGGCGAGCAGTACTTC.